This T cell receptor (beta chain) derives from a study of blood T cell repertoires in COVID-19. Background on the study: PBMCs, B-cell-depleted T cells, or T cells provided the cDNA or gDNA that made up the material.

After removal of 1 base from V and 8 bases from J, the junction contained 7 bases not matched to a gene. The germline V gene has CDR1 LGHNA and CDR2 YNFKEQ. The CDR3 runs 15 residues. Authors' data handling: By means of reference gene primer amplification, nucleated cell counts were estimated. Produced via immunoSEQ multiplex PCR; TCRdb's table is partial and in-frame only. V and J calls and clone size are given by that table; D and trimming were obtained from the DNA. The table has approximately 260,000 clones, roughly 90% seen once; the top ten hold 1.5% to 2%. This clonotype was obtained from a woman between 55 and 75 years old who had recovered from COVID-19. The sequencing sample was made of PBMCs or T cells enriched from blood (not recorded which). V is TRBV4-2 and J is TRBJ1-2; 10 bases line up with TRBD1. CDR3 in amino acids: CASSQGDRGEVGYTF. Here the CDR3 DNA reads TGTGCCAGCAGCCAAGGGGACAGGGGAGAGGTCGGCTACACCTTC.